This TCR beta chain was sequenced for a study of blood T cell repertoires in COVID-19. The CDR3 consists of 15 residues. Germline CDR1 and CDR2: SGHTA and FQGTGA. The V end was cut by 1 base, the J end by 2 bases, with 10 bases between. Among Cohort 3 donors, those recovered had two negative PCRs, clearance, or symptom resolution. As processed by the authors: Reference gene primer amplification gave estimated nucleated cell counts. TCRdb keeps only in-frame clones here, not all; method: immunoSEQ multiplex PCR. Clonal size and the V and J genes are those of that table, whereas D and trimming came from the DNA. Of about 180,000 clones in the sample, 88% were seen once.

The sequence derives from a woman aged 18 to 35 who had recovered from COVID-19. Sequenced sample: PBMCs or T cells enriched from blood (not recorded which). The chain couples TRBV7-3 to TRBJ2-3; no firm D call. The CDR3 reads CASSLRSRSTDTQYF. CDR3 DNA: TGTGCCAGCAGCTTAAGGAGCAGATCCACAGATACGCAGTATTTT.